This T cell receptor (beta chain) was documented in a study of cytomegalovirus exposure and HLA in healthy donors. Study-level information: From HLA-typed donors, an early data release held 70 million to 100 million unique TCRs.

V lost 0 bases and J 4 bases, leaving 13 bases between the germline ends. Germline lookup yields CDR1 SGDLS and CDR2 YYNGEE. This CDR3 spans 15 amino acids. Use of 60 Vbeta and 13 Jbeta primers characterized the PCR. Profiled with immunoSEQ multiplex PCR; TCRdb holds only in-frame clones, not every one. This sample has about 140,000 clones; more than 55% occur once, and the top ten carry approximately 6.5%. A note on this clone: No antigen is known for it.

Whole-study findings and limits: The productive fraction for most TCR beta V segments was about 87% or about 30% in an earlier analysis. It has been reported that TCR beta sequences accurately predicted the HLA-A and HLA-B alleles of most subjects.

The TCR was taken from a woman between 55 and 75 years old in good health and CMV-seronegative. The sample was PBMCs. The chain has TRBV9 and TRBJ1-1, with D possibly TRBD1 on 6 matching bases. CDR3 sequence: CASSVGGGAGTEAFF. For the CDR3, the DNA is TGTGCCAGCAGCGTAGGGGGGGGCGCAGGCACTGAAGCTTTCTTT.